These T cell receptor beta chains were read from a single sample in a study of blood T cell repertoires in COVID-19. Clones were sequenced by immunoSEQ multiplex PCR, and TCRdb holds only the in-frame ones, with some missing. The data show approximately 200,000 clones, approximately 80% seen once. Sequences were obtained from peripheral blood. The origin of the receptors is a woman aged 80 or over with COVID-19, enrolled during active disease. CDR3s leave out the opening cysteine and the closing phenylalanine or tryptophan. Each record gives: V gene, D gene, CDR3 protein. D genes are given only for firm matches.

v_call: TRBV7-9; d_call: NA; cdr3_aa: ASSLASYGYT
v_call: TRBV24-1; d_call: NA; cdr3_aa: ATGLINEQF
v_call: TRBV27; d_call: TRBD1; cdr3_aa: ASSLTGVFTEAF
v_call: TRBV5-4; d_call: TRBD1; cdr3_aa: ASSLRDRDSPLH
v_call: TRBV30; d_call: TRBD1; cdr3_aa: ACLPGQGLSGANVLT
v_call: TRBV5-1; d_call: TRBD2; cdr3_aa: ASSPLAGGVIDEQF
v_call: TRBV7-2; d_call: NA; cdr3_aa: ASSGRTQY
v_call: TRBV18; d_call: NA; cdr3_aa: ASSPISETQY
v_call: TRBV2; d_call: TRBD1; cdr3_aa: ASGGRGPLGGSPLH
v_call: TRBV28; d_call: NA; cdr3_aa: ASSLSSGELF
v_call: TRBV7-9; d_call: NA; cdr3_aa: ASSYRTPTGNTEAF
v_call: TRBV20-1; d_call: NA; cdr3_aa: ANAEDEKLF
v_call: TRBV19; d_call: NA; cdr3_aa: ASTSVGLVNYGYT
v_call: TRBV6-5; d_call: TRBD1; cdr3_aa: ASSNPGQGGDGYT
v_call: TRBV6-1; d_call: NA; cdr3_aa: ASSEGAGNTEAF
v_call: TRBV2; d_call: TRBD1; cdr3_aa: ASSKTGNSNQPQH
v_call: TRBV19; d_call: NA; cdr3_aa: ASRSTGAVQPQH
v_call: TRBV5-1; d_call: NA; cdr3_aa: ASSFPYQETQY
v_call: TRBV28; d_call: NA; cdr3_aa: ASNFGSFSGNTIY
v_call: TRBV18; d_call: NA; cdr3_aa: ASSPFVGALNEKLF
v_call: TRBV7-2; d_call: NA; cdr3_aa: ASSLGQGREKLF
v_call: TRBV3-1/TRBV3-2; d_call: NA; cdr3_aa: ASSQRDTSTQPQH
v_call: TRBV28; d_call: TRBD1; cdr3_aa: ASSLSWTGTSTDTQY
v_call: TRBV18; d_call: NA; cdr3_aa: ASSLLSVNYNEQF
v_call: TRBV7-9; d_call: NA; cdr3_aa: ASSLPAYNSPLH
v_call: TRBV3-1/TRBV3-2; d_call: TRBD1; cdr3_aa: ASSQSGGRVAVGYT
v_call: TRBV7-3; d_call: TRBD2; cdr3_aa: ASSPGLGTGELF
v_call: TRBV7-2; d_call: NA; cdr3_aa: ASSPGLPGNTIY
v_call: TRBV3-1/TRBV3-2; d_call: TRBD1; cdr3_aa: ASSRRTGANSGNTIY
v_call: TRBV20-1; d_call: TRBD1; cdr3_aa: SGTANYGYT
v_call: TRBV19; d_call: TRBD2; cdr3_aa: ASSMGLAGGFDNEQF
v_call: TRBV7-2; d_call: TRBD2; cdr3_aa: ASSLGLAGAQETQY
v_call: TRBV7-2; d_call: NA; cdr3_aa: ASSLVAIGNTIY
v_call: TRBV13; d_call: NA; cdr3_aa: ASSHRGGVEGAREQY
v_call: TRBV3-1/TRBV3-2; d_call: TRBD1; cdr3_aa: ASSPWKGTGSTDGFTGELF
v_call: TRBV7-9; d_call: NA; cdr3_aa: ASSFDLGGFNTEAF
v_call: TRBV5-1; d_call: NA; cdr3_aa: ASSLDRATNTEAF
v_call: TRBV6-5; d_call: TRBD1; cdr3_aa: ASSFDRGSRTEAF
v_call: TRBV7-2; d_call: TRBD1; cdr3_aa: ASSQGGHINQPQH
v_call: TRBV5-1; d_call: TRBD2; cdr3_aa: ASSFPRGGDEQF
v_call: TRBV6-4; d_call: TRBD2; cdr3_aa: ASSDPAGVGTDTQY
v_call: TRBV12-3/TRBV12-4; d_call: NA; cdr3_aa: ASTRQENTEAF
v_call: TRBV5-1; d_call: NA; cdr3_aa: ASSFRGAGYEQY
v_call: TRBV5-1; d_call: TRBD1; cdr3_aa: ASSLGGGGFGNTEAF
v_call: TRBV5-5; d_call: TRBD1; cdr3_aa: ASTSPTTGVDTQY
v_call: TRBV7-8; d_call: TRBD2; cdr3_aa: ASSLGTSGYGELF
v_call: TRBV5-6; d_call: TRBD2; cdr3_aa: ASSLVGGGAQRGEQF
v_call: TRBV10-1; d_call: NA; cdr3_aa: ASSDRVGTEAF
v_call: TRBV19; d_call: NA; cdr3_aa: ASRDPGQINTEAF
v_call: TRBV25-1; d_call: NA; cdr3_aa: ASSESGGLDTQY